The 17 T cell receptor beta chains below were found in one sample sequenced in a study of blood T cell repertoires in COVID-19. Generated by immunoSEQ multiplex PCR, the TCRdb table keeps only in-frame clones and is missing some. The table has 430,000 or so clones, roughly 90% seen once. Source material: PBMCs or T cells enriched from blood (not recorded which). These TCRs come from a woman under 30 who had been exposed to COVID-19.

This clone was counted a few times. This chain connects TRBV3-1 (or the pseudogene TRBV3-2) to TRBJ1-3; 9 nucleotides line up with TRBD1. V gave up 5 bases and J gave up 3 bases; unmatched junction bases: 8. The CDR3 runs 16 residues. The germline V gene has CDR1 LGHDT and CDR2 YNNKEL (reference sequence). CDR3: CASSRLQGAYGNTIYF. DNA for the CDR3: TGTGCCAGCAGCAGGTTACAGGGGGCGTATGGAAACACCATATATTTT.

This rearrangement joins TRBV28 to TRBJ1-2; D not certain. V lost 4 bases, J lost 10 bases, and 16 bases lay in between. Germline CDR1 reads MDHEN; CDR2 reads SYDVKM. The CDR3 has 13 amino acids. The CDR3 is CASSSLGSIYYTF. The CDR3 DNA sequence: TGTGCCAGCAGTTCTCTTGGTTCGATCTACTACACCTTC.

V and J are TRBV4-3 and TRBJ2-7; 7 nucleotides match TRBD1. In germline, CDR1 is LGHNA, CDR2 YSLEER. This CDR3 contains 14 residues. V lost 4 bases and J lost 2; bases outside the gene matches: 5. In DNA, the CDR3 is TGCGCCAGCAGCCTGGGGACAGCCGCCTACGAGCAGTACTTC. Translating it yields CASSLGTAAYEQYF.

The CDR3 region is CASSQAPRAGNEQFF. The CDR3 bases are TGCGCCAGCAGCCAAGCCCCCCGAGCAGGAAATGAGCAGTTCTTC. This chain joins TRBV4-1 and TRBJ2-1; D is undetermined. The CDR3 extends over 15 amino acids. V lost 1 base and J 7 bases, leaving 14 bases between the germline ends. Germline CDR1 MGHRA, CDR2 YSYEKL.

J is TRBJ1-5 and V is TRBV3-1 (or the pseudogene TRBV3-2), with no clear D. The CDR3 sequence is 19 residues long. The germline gives CDR1 LGHDT, CDR2 YNNKEL (reference sequence). The V and J ends lost 1 base and 6 bases respectively, with 25 bases between them. CDR3 sequence (DNA): TGTGCCAGCAGCCAAGGATCGTCGTCGGGATTATGGAGGAGTCAGCCCCAGCATTTT. Translation: CASSQGSSSGLWRSQPQHF.

CDR3 loop: CASSLEVAGRGYTF. CDR3 bases: TGTGCCAGCAGCTTAGAGGTCGCGGGACGGGGCTACACCTTC. The chain combines TRBV7-2 with TRBJ1-2; D might be TRBD1 (5 bases). V gave up 1 base and J gave up 8 bases, with 14 bases separating them. CDR1 SGHTA and CDR2 FQGNSA come from the germline V gene. The CDR3 sequence is 14 residues long.

This rearrangement joins TRBV25-1 to TRBJ2-2; 8 nucleotides agree with TRBD2. The germline V gene encodes CDR1 MGHDK and CDR2 SYGVNS. The CDR3 length is 16 residues. V gave up 1 base and J gave up 3 bases; unmatched junction bases: 4. The CDR3 nucleotides are TGTGCCAGCAGTGAATTGGGGCGGGGGGACACCGGGGAGCTGTTTTTT. Translation gives CASSELGRGDTGELFF.

The chain joins TRBV5-4 to TRBJ2-1, with TRBD2 matching over 8 bases. The CDR3 has 16 amino acids. V lost 3 bases to trimming and J lost 4 bases; unmatched junction nucleotides: 9. Germline V lookup: CDR1 SGHNT, CDR2 YYREEE (reference sequence). The CDR3 loop reads CASSSGASGRYNEQFF. CDR3 in DNA: TGTGCCAGCAGCTCGGGGGCGAGCGGGAGATACAATGAGCAGTTCTTC.

J is TRBJ1-5 and V is TRBV4-2, with D possibly matching TRBD1 (5 bases). The CDR3 has 13 amino acids. Germline V gene data show CDR1 as LGHNA and CDR2 as YNFKEQ. V was cut by 4 bases and J by 7 bases, with 11 bases left in between. Here the CDR3 reads CASSLDGGQPQHF. CDR3 in DNA: TGTGCCAGCAGCCTAGACGGGGGGCAGCCCCAGCATTTT.

This clone came up once. The chain carries TRBV10-1 and TRBJ2-5; 12 nucleotides line up with TRBD2. The germline CDR1 and CDR2 sequences are WNHNN and SYGVQD (reference sequence). The CDR3 totals 18 residues. V lost 6 bases and J lost 3; bases outside the gene matches: 14. The CDR3 protein is CASSPSRTSGTLKETQYF. The CDR3 region has the DNA TGCGCCAGCAGCCCATCTAGGACTAGCGGGACATTAAAAGAGACCCAGTACTTC.

The chain employs TRBV3-1 (or the pseudogene TRBV3-2) and TRBJ2-1, with TRBD1 matching 10 bases. Unmatched junction bases numbered 10, after V lost 1 base and J lost 7 bases. CDR3 length: 17 amino acids. From germline, CDR1 is LGHDT and CDR2 YNNKEL (reference sequence). CDR3 sequence: CASSQARGQGLGNEQFF. The CDR3 nucleotides read TGTGCCAGCAGCCAAGCCCGGGGACAGGGGTTAGGGAATGAGCAGTTCTTC.

The chain combines TRBV28 with TRBJ1-5, with D perhaps TRBD1 (5 bases). The CDR3 totals 14 residues. V shed 5 bases and J shed 0 bases, with 8 bases lying between them. Per germline, CDR1 MDHEN and CDR2 SYDVKM. CDR3 nucleotides: TGTGCCAGCAGTGACAGTTATAGCAATCAGCCCCAGCATTTT. This codes for CASSDSYSNQPQHF.

The chain has TRBV5-6 and TRBJ1-6; D not resolved. Germline CDR1 is SGHDT and CDR2 is YYEEEE. Trimming cost V 2 bases and J 0 bases, with 12 bases left between them. The CDR3 sequence is 17 residues long. This CDR3 is CASSFGRDSSYNSPLHF. CDR3 DNA: TGTGCCAGCAGCTTTGGACGGGATAGCTCCTATAATTCACCCCTCCACTTT.

This clone was observed once. The V gene is TRBV5-6, the J gene TRBJ1-2, with TRBD1 matching over 10 bases. After removal of 6 bases from V and 4 bases from J, the junction contained 6 bases not matched to a gene. CDR3 length: 14 residues. The germline V gene has CDR1 SGHDT and CDR2 YYEEEE. This CDR3 reads CASTRDRGLYGYTF. DNA for the CDR3: TGTGCCAGCACGCGAGACAGGGGGCTCTATGGCTACACCTTC.

The chain links TRBV5-4 to TRBJ2-5, with 9 bases lining up with TRBD2. This CDR3 contains 17 residues. The V gene end was trimmed by 3 bases and the J gene end by 5 bases; junction bases not matched to a gene: 14. Germline lookup yields CDR1 SGHNT and CDR2 YYREEE (reference sequence). The DNA of the CDR3 is TGTGCCAGCAGCTCTGCCGCGGGAGGGGGGTTGAGTGAGACCCAGTACTTC. Translating it yields CASSSAAGGGLSETQYF.

The rearrangement links TRBV5-1 to TRBJ2-5, with D perhaps matching TRBD1 (5 bases). CDR3 length: 15 residues. V was trimmed by 0 bases and J by 1 base, leaving 10 bases between them. Germline CDR1 is SGHRS and CDR2 is YFSETQ. Here the CDR3 DNA reads TGCGCCAGCAGCTTGGGACAGTGGGTCCAAGAGACCCAGTACTTC. This codes for CASSLGQWVQETQYF.

The V call is TRBV12-5, the J call TRBJ1-1; D is uncertain. The germline V and J ends were trimmed by 0 bases and 3 bases, with 11 bases remaining between them. Germline values: CDR1 LGHNT, CDR2 FRNRAP. This CDR3 comprises 15 residues. The CDR3 sequence is CASGLVLVLHTEAFF. CDR3 DNA: TGTGCTAGTGGTTTGGTATTGGTCCTACACACTGAAGCTTTCTTT. Full variable domain (missing parts from reference TRBV12-5 and TRBJ1-1): DARVTQTPRHKVTEMGQEVTMRCQPILGHNTVFWYRQTMMQGLELLAYFRNRAPLDDSGMPKDRFSAEMPDATLATLKIQPSEPRDSAVYFCASGLVLVLHTEAFFGQGTRLTVV.